The T cell receptor beta chain described here comes from a study of long-term antiretroviral therapy in people with HIV. Study-level findings and limits: Diversity remained lower than transplant donor controls, even though it increased after ART.

This clone was recorded a few times. Antigen specificity is unknown. Runs used v3.0 of the immunoSEQ assay and were done at survey level. The protocol was immunoSEQ multiplex PCR, while the TCRdb copy is restricted to in-frame clones and leaves out a portion. The sample holds about 39,000 clones, around 85% seen once. With 1 base removed from V and 4 bases from J, the gap between germline ends came to 13 bases. CDR3 length equals 15 residues. Per germline, CDR1 SEHNR and CDR2 FQNEAQ (reference sequence). The material was unsorted PBMCs, obtained 1.2 years after starting antiretroviral therapy. V gene TRBV7-9 combines with J gene TRBJ1-1, with unresolved D. The source is a woman in her forties or fifties with HIV. CDR3 sequence: CASSLGSGSGTEAFF. The CDR3 DNA reads as TGTGCCAGCAGCTTAGGATCTGGGTCGGGCACTGAAGCTTTCTTT. The complete variable domain, with remaining parts taken from reference TRBV7-9 and TRBJ1-1, reads DTGVSQNPRHKITKRGQNVTFRCDPISEHNRLYWYRQTLGQGPEFLTYFQNEAQLEKSRLLSDRFSAERPKGSFSTLEIQRTEQGDSAMYLCASSLGSGSGTEAFFGQGTRLTVV.